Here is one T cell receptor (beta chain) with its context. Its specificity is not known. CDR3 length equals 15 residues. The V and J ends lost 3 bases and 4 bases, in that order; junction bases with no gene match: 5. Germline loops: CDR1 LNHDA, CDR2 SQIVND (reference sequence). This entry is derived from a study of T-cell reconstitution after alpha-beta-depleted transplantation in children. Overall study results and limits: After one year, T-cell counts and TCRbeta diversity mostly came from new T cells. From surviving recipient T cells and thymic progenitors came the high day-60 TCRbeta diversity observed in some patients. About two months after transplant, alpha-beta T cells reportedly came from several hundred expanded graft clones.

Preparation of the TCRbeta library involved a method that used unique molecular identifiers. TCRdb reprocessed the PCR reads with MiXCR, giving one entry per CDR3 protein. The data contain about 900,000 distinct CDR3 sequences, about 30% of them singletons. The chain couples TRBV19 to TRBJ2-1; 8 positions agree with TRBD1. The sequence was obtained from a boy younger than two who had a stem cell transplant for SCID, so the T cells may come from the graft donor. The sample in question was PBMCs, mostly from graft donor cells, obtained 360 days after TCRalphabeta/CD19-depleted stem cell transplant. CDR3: CASSMRTGNYNEQFF. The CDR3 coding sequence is TGTGCCAGTAGTATGAGGACAGGGAATTACAATGAGCAGTTCTTC. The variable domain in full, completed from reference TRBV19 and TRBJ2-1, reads DGGITQSPKYLFRKEGQNVTLSCEQNLNHDAMYWYRQDPGQGLRLIYYSQIVNDFQKGDIAEGYSVSREKKESFPLTVTSAQKNPTAFYLCASSMRTGNYNEQFFGPGTRLTVL.